This T cell receptor (beta chain) was identified in a study of blood T cell repertoires in COVID-19 (dated by TCRdb to 2020 to 2021). For the wider study: Collaborator samples came from the United States, Italy and Spain and covered acute and convalescent phases of COVID-19. HLA class I and class II types, where available, came from metadata supplied by the sample provider rather than from assay-based typing. The repertoires were made available in a free public database intended to serve as a resource for research on the immune response to SARS-CoV-2. Subjects who had been exposed to COVID-19, were actively infected with it, or had recovered from it provided the deeply sampled blood TCRbeta repertoires that made up the dataset. Nearly every sample came with metadata listing a de-identified subject ID, COVID-19 status, age in years and sex. The samples were drawn from the first 160 participants of the ongoing ImmuneRACE study and from under 1,500 subjects provided by 6 global collaborators. The prospective study material was composed of cDNA or gDNA derived from T cells, B-cell-depleted T cells, or PBMCs. The investigation overall reported the following: Clinical and demographic metadata were provided uncurated, with the amount varying by source and participant.

As for this clone: Its target antigen remains unknown. Base qualities are not provided; no much larger clone lies one nucleotide away.

TCRbeta CDR3 regions were amplified from genomic DNA using the immunoSEQ Assay, a bias-controlled multiplex PCR. Per the source publication's procedure: Nucleated cell counts per sample were estimated from amplification of reference gene primers within the assay. Sequence reads were collapsed and filtered to measure the absolute abundance of every unique TCRbeta CDR3 rearrangement. For each sample, productive Simpson clonality was calculated as the square root of Simpson's diversity index over productive rearrangements. Held by TCRdb, this immuneACCESS table contains in-frame sequences only and omits some clones. Under half of the omission traces to an unresolved V gene where checked; the cause of the rest is unknown. D and trimming come from the DNA, and the V and J calls and clone size come from that table. This sample comprises some 390,000 clones, 70% to 90% of them detected only once. About 2.3% of the sample comes from the top ten.

Taken from cysteine to phenylalanine, the CDR3 has 14 residues. CDR3 DNA is the only sequence kept; it has 42 bases, read in frame from the first base. V was cut back by 3 bases and J by 7 bases, leaving a gap of 13 bases between them. Reading the germline V gene (reference sequence) gives CDR1 MNHEY and CDR2 SMNVEV. In Seattle, one collaborating source enrolled patients while the infection was active and tracked those patients longitudinally over the course of disease. Collaborating institutions collected whole blood in K2EDTA tubes following their own protocols. Collaborator samples were shipped for TCRbeta analysis as frozen whole blood, isolated PBMCs, or DNA extracted from either sample type.

The sample comprised peripheral blood. The origin of this receptor is a woman in her fifties or sixties with COVID-19, enrolled during active disease. The receptor chain draws on TRBV27 and TRBJ1-5; a weak D assignment points to TRBD1 (6 bases agree). CDR3 sequence: CASSLGRGGQPQHF. The nucleotide sequence is TGTGCCAGCAGTTTGGGGCGAGGGGGACAGCCCCAGCATTTT.